This is a list of T cell receptor beta chains from one sample in a study of CD8 T cells in ankylosing spondylitis. One entry per CDR3 protein results from TCRdb running MiXCR on the 5' RACE reads. The table includes approximately 140,000 distinct CDR3 sequences, about a sixth detected once. Sequencing used blood, either unsorted or a sorted T cell fraction (not recorded which). Receptors originate from a male donor with ankylosing spondylitis. Each CDR3 is given with its conserved first and last residue. D genes are given only for firm matches. Clone size, where shown, is once, few, many, or a class for clones that have expanded.

D gene: TRBD2; clone size: NA; J gene: TRBJ2-5; V gene: TRBV6-2/TRBV6-3; CDR3 protein: CASRPLAVQETQYF; CDR3 DNA: TGTGCCAGCAGGCCACTAGCGGTTCAAGAGACCCAGTACTTC
D gene: NA; clone size: many; J gene: TRBJ1-2; V gene: TRBV19; CDR3 protein: CASSTRLGPHYGYTF; CDR3 DNA: TGTGCCAGTAGTACCCGACTTGGGCCCCACTATGGCTACACCTTC
D gene: NA; clone size: few; J gene: TRBJ1-4; V gene: TRBV4-1; CDR3 protein: CASSQGWGGGRDEKLFF; CDR3 DNA: TGCGCCAGCAGCCAAGGGTGGGGAGGGGGACGGGATGAAAAACTGTTTTTT
D gene: NA; clone size: many; J gene: TRBJ2-4; V gene: TRBV28; CDR3 protein: CASSLSTGWHIQYF; CDR3 DNA: TGTGCCAGCAGTTTATCCACAGGCTGGCACATTCAGTACTTC
D gene: TRBD1; clone size: few; J gene: TRBJ2-7; V gene: TRBV28; CDR3 protein: CASSRDRGNEQYF; CDR3 DNA: TGTGCCAGCAGTCGGGACAGGGGAAACGAGCAGTACTTC
D gene: TRBD1; clone size: few; J gene: TRBJ2-1; V gene: TRBV20-1; CDR3 protein: CSARQGAYEQFF; CDR3 DNA: TGCAGTGCTAGACAGGGGGCCTATGAGCAGTTCTTC
D gene: TRBD1; clone size: few; J gene: TRBJ2-2; V gene: TRBV14; CDR3 protein: CASSPWTGLDTGELFF; CDR3 DNA: TGTGCCAGCAGCCCCTGGACAGGGTTGGACACCGGGGAGCTGTTTTTT
D gene: NA; clone size: NA; J gene: TRBJ1-5; V gene: TRBV6-2/TRBV6-3; CDR3 protein: CASSSTVRGNQPQHF; CDR3 DNA: TGTGCCAGCAGTAGCACCGTTCGAGGCAATCAGCCCCAGCATTTT
D gene: NA; clone size: NA; J gene: TRBJ2-7; V gene: TRBV7-9; CDR3 protein: CASSSVGRGSYEQYF; CDR3 DNA: TGTGCCAGCAGTTCGGTTGGTCGGGGATCTTACGAGCAGTACTTC
D gene: NA; clone size: NA; J gene: TRBJ2-7; V gene: TRBV5-6; CDR3 protein: CASSLTKTGYGSYEQYF; CDR3 DNA: TGTGCCAGCAGCTTGACCAAAACAGGGTATGGTTCCTACGAGCAGTACTTC
D gene: NA; clone size: many; J gene: TRBJ2-1; V gene: TRBV12-3/TRBV12-4; CDR3 protein: CASGLSYNEQFF; CDR3 DNA: TGTGCCAGCGGACTCTCCTACAATGAGCAGTTCTTC
D gene: NA; clone size: NA; J gene: TRBJ2-1; V gene: TRBV7-7; CDR3 protein: CASSPLPGANEQFF; CDR3 DNA: TGTGCTAGCAGTCCTCTCCCAGGGGCGAATGAGCAGTTCTTC
D gene: TRBD1; clone size: few; J gene: TRBJ1-1; V gene: TRBV5-1; CDR3 protein: CASSWGQGAIEAFF; CDR3 DNA: TGCGCCAGCAGCTGGGGACAGGGGGCGATTGAAGCTTTCTTT
D gene: TRBD2; clone size: few; J gene: TRBJ2-2; V gene: TRBV12-3/TRBV12-4; CDR3 protein: CASSPSGRTGELFF; CDR3 DNA: TGTGCCAGCAGTCCGAGCGGGAGGACCGGGGAGCTGTTTTTT